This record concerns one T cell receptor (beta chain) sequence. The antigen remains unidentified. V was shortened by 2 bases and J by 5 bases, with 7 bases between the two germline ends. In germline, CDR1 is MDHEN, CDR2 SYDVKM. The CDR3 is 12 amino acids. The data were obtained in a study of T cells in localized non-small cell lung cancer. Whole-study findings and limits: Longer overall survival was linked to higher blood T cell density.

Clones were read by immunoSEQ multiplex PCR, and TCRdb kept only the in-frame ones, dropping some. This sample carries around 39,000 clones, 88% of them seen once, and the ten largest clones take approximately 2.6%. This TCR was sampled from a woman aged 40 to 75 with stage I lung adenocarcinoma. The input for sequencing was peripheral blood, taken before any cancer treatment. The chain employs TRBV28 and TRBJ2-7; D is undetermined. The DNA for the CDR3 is TGTGCCAGCAGTTTAGGGTCCGACGAGCAGTACTTC. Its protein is CASSLGSDEQYF.